This TCR beta chain was recorded in a study of glioma-infiltrating T cells. Using RNA template, CDR3s of TCR alpha and beta were amplified with iRepertoire arm-PCR. A single record per CDR3 protein comes from TCRdb applying MiXCR to the multiplex PCR reads. The table includes about 400,000 distinct CDR3 sequences, 41% detected once. This clonotype was detected a few times. No antigen is known for it. Study results and caveats: Tissue-blood divergence was below expectation in non-neoplastic patients, above in gliomas.

The CDR3 contains 15 residues. Germline loops: CDR1 MDHEN, CDR2 SYDVKM. V was shortened by 2 bases and J by 3 bases, with 14 bases between the two germline ends. The genes are TRBV28 and TRBJ2-7; D is ambiguous. Sequencing was done on a sample of glioma tissue, nonneoplastic brain tissue, or PBMCs (not recorded which). The receptor's source is a human donor with low-grade glioma or glioblastoma, undergoing nonglioma brain surgery, or in good health (not recorded which). CDR3 protein: CASSLRLGNHYEQYF. CDR3 bases: TGTGCCAGCAGTTTAAGGTTAGGAAATCACTACGAGCAGTACTTC. Variable domain in full (rest from reference TRBV28 and TRBJ2-7): DVKVTQSSRYLVKRTGEKVFLECVQDMDHENMFWYRQDPGLGLRLIYFSYDVKMKEKGDIPEGYSVSREKKERFSLILESASTNQTSMYLCASSLRLGNHYEQYFGPGTRLTVT.